This record concerns one T cell receptor (beta chain) sequence. Libraries were prepared by immunoSEQ multiplex PCR; TCRdb keeps only in-frame clonotypes and omits some of them. The sample lists tens of thousands of clones, approximately 91% seen once, with approximately 1.6% in the top ten. These data originate in a study of OX40 agonist ivuxolimab in advanced cancers. About the study: Patients received ivuxolimab, an intravenous treatment, every 2 weeks at 0.01 to 10 mg/kg. At about 81% male, the cohort had a mean age of around 56 years, ranging from about 20 to 79.

V was cut by 0 bases and J by 0 bases, with 10 bases left in between. The CDR3 sequence is 16 residues long. Germline lookup yields CDR1 KGHSH and CDR2 LQKENI. This chain links TRBV18 with TRBJ2-3; no reliable D call. This material consisted of CD4+ or CD8+ T cells sorted from blood, taken in a trial of the OX40 agonist ivuxolimab. This receptor was obtained from an adult with an advanced solid tumor such as melanoma, head and neck, liver or kidney cancer. CDR3 DNA: TGTGCCAGCTCACCACCGAAGACGGCTAGCACAGATACGCAGTATTTT. It specifies CASSPPKTASTDTQYF. Drawing the rest from reference TRBV18 and TRBJ2-3, the complete variable domain is NAGVMQNPRHLVRRRGQEARLRCSPMKGHSHVYWYRQLPEEGLKFMVYLQKENIIDESGMPKERFSAEFPKEGPSILRIQQVVRGDSAAYFCASSPPKTASTDTQYFGPGTRLTVL.